Shown below are 12 T cell receptor beta chains from a single sample sequenced in a study of cytomegalovirus exposure and HLA in healthy donors. Primers included in the PCR were 60 Vbeta and 13 Jbeta primers. The assay was immunoSEQ multiplex PCR, and TCRdb's table has in-frame clones only and misses some. The table lists roughly 54,000 clones, 70% to 80% of them singletons. Material: PBMCs. All receptors derive from a woman aged 55-69 years in good health and CMV-seropositive.

About this clone: At one of its ends the junction is not consistent with the germline gene, which may arise from a read error. The genes are TRBV9 and TRBJ1-2; TRBD1 might be the D (6 bases). This CDR3 is built from 13 residues. Germline V gene data show CDR1 as SGDLS and CDR2 as YYNGEE. The CDR3 sequence: CASSVSPDSDLLF. Written as DNA, the CDR3 is TGTGCCAGCAGCGTATCGCCGGACAGCGACCTCCTATTC.

The table lists this clone with a count of one. The chain couples TRBV29-1 to TRBJ1-2; no clear D gene. Germline V gene sequence: CDR1 SQVTM, CDR2 ANQGSEA. V dropped 7 bases and J dropped 2 bases, with 14 bases sitting between them. The CDR3 spans 13 residues. The CDR3 DNA follows: TGCAGCGCCGGTACACAGTCCAACTATGGCTACACCTTC. Protein: CSAGTQSNYGYTF.

This rearrangement joins TRBV7-2 to TRBJ2-1, with 14 positions matching TRBD2. The CDR3 covers 19 residues. CDR1 and CDR2 from the germline V gene are SGHTA and FQGNSA. Trimming at V came to 1 base and at J to 5 bases, leaving 10 bases not matched to a gene. The CDR3 protein is CASSLVKTSGGASHNEQFF. CDR3 nucleotide sequence: TGTGCCAGCAGCTTAGTCAAGACTAGCGGGGGGGCGTCCCACAATGAGCAGTTCTTC.

The chain uses TRBV18 and TRBJ1-5; tentatively, D is TRBD1 (6 bases). From germline, CDR1 is KGHSH and CDR2 LQKENI. CDR3 size: 13 residues. Trimming stripped 6 bases from V and 7 bases from J, with 13 bases between. The CDR3 nucleotides read TGTGCCAGCTCCCTCGACAGGAACCAGCCCCAGCATTTT. Translating gives CASSLDRNQPQHF.

A single count supports this clone. The V gene is TRBV6-6, the J gene TRBJ1-2, with 8 bases aligning to TRBD1. Germline V gene data show CDR1 as MNHNY and CDR2 as SVGAGI (reference sequence). The CDR3 has 16 amino acids. Germline trimming cut 4 bases from V and 3 bases from J; bases unmatched to any gene: 10. CDR3 protein: CASSSPGQAADYGYTF. The CDR3, as DNA: TGTGCCAGCAGTTCTCCGGGACAGGCCGCGGACTATGGCTACACCTTC.

This sequence joins TRBV5-1 and TRBJ1-6; D is ambiguous. Trimming pared 7 bases from V and 13 bases from J, leaving 12 bases between. This CDR3 contains 11 residues. Germline V gene data show CDR1 as SGHRS and CDR2 as YFSETQ. CDR3 bases: TGCGCCAGCGAAATCCGAGGGCCCCTCCACTTT. Residues: CASEIRGPLHF. The entire variable domain, with the rest obtained from reference TRBV5-1 and TRBJ1-6, is as follows: KAGVTQTPRYLIKTRGQQVTLSCSPISGHRSVSWYQQTPGQGLQFLFEYFSETQRNKGNFPGRFSGRQFSNSRSEMNVSTLELGDSALYLCASEIRGPLHFGNGTRLTVT.

The chain recombines TRBV29-1 with TRBJ1-2, with TRBD1 matching 7 bases. Losses at the gene ends were 1 base for V and 7 bases for J; bases not matched to a gene: 12. Germline V gene lookup returns CDR1 SQVTM and CDR2 ANQGSEA. The CDR3 contains 15 residues. The DNA of the CDR3 is TGCAGCGTTGAAGTGGCCCCCACAGGGGTTGGTGGCTACACCTTC. Translation gives CSVEVAPTGVGGYTF. The full variable domain, its missing parts supplied by reference TRBV29-1 and TRBJ1-2, is SAVISQKPSRDICQRGTSLTIQCQVDSQVTMMFWYRQQPGQSLTLIATANQGSEATYESGFVIDKFPISRPNLTFSTLTVSNMSPEDSSIYLCSVEVAPTGVGGYTFGSGTRLTVV.

This chain joins TRBV7-8 and TRBJ1-3; the match to TRBD1 covers 7 bases. Trimming at V came to 7 bases and at J to 0 bases, leaving 3 bases not matched to a gene. Germline V CDR1 and CDR2: SGHVS, FQNEAQ. This CDR3 has 14 amino acids. CDR3 protein: CASNRDSSGNTIYF. DNA for the CDR3: TGTGCCAGCAACAGGGACAGCTCTGGAAACACCATATATTTT. Full variable domain (rest looked up from reference TRBV7-8 and TRBJ1-3): GAGVSQSPRYKVAKRGQDVALRCDPISGHVSLFWYQQALGQGPEFLTYFQNEAQLDKSGLPSDRFFAERPEGSVSTLKIQRTQQEDSAVYLCASNRDSSGNTIYFGEGSWLTVV.

This clone appeared a few times. The rearrangement uses TRBV28 and TRBJ1-6; D possibly corresponds to TRBD1 (6 bases). Trimming cost V 2 bases and J 7 bases, with 9 bases left between them. The length of the CDR3 is 14 residues. From germline, CDR1 is MDHEN and CDR2 SYDVKM. CDR3 loop: CASSLNRANSPLHF. Here the CDR3 DNA reads TGTGCCAGCAGTTTAAACAGGGCAAATTCACCCCTCCACTTT.

This sequence joins TRBV5-1 and TRBJ2-5; no reliable D call. The CDR3 is 14 residues long. The V end was cut by 0 bases, the J end by 0 bases, with 6 bases between. CDR1 and CDR2 (germline): SGHRS, YFSETQ. CDR3 sequence (DNA): TGCGCCAGCAGCTTGGGAAACAACCAAGAGACCCAGTACTTC. Its protein product is CASSLGNNQETQYF.

V is TRBV7-9 and J is TRBJ1-4, with D tentatively TRBD1 (5 bases). The V gene's germline CDR1 is SEHNR and CDR2 FQNEAQ (reference sequence). V lost 5 bases and J 8 bases, leaving 12 bases between the germline ends. This CDR3 spans 13 amino acids. Here the CDR3 reads CASSQGSQEKLFF. DNA for the CDR3: TGTGCCAGCAGCCAGGGCAGTCAAGAAAAACTGTTTTTT.

This clone was counted once. The V and J genes are TRBV5-6 and TRBJ1-2, with a possible D match to TRBD1 (6 bases). This CDR3 has 13 amino acids. CDR1 SGHDT and CDR2 YYEEEE come from the germline V gene. The V end was cut by 4 bases, the J end by 5 bases, with 12 bases between. The CDR3 DNA reads TGTGCCAGCAGCGGTACAGGGACATATGGCTACACCTTC. Its translation is CASSGTGTYGYTF.